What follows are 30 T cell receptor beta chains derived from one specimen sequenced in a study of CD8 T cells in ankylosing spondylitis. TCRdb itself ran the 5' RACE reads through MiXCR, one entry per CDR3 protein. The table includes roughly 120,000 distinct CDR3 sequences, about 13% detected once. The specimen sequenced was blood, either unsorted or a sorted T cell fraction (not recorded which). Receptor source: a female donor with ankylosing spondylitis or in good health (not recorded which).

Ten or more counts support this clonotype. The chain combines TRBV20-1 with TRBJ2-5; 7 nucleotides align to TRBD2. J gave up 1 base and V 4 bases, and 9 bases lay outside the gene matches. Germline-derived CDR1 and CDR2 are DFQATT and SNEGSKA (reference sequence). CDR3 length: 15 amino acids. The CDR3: CSATPPGLPQETQYF. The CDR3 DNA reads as TGCAGTGCTACTCCACCGGGACTACCCCAAGAGACCCAGTACTTC.

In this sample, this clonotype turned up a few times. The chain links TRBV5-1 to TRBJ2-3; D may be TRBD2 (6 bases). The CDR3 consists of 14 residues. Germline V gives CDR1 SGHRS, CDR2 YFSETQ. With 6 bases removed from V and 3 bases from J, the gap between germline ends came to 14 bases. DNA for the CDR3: TGCGCCAGCAAGCAGGGAGGAGGAACAGATACGCAGTATTTT. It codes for CASKQGGGTDTQYF.

In nucleotides, the CDR3 is TGTGCCAGCGCCCGACAGGGTACAGACTATGGCTACACCTTC. This gives the protein CASARQGTDYGYTF. The rearrangement joins TRBV3-1 to TRBJ1-2; 7 bases are shared with TRBD1. The V and J ends lost 8 bases and 3 bases, in that order; junction bases with no gene match: 9. The CDR3 covers 14 residues. CDR1 is LGHDT and CDR2 is YNNKEL in the germline V gene (reference sequence).

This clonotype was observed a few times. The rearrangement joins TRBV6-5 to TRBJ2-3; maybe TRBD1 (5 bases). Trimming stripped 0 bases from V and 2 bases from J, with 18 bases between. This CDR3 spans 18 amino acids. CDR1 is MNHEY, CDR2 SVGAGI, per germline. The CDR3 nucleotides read TGTGCCAGCAGTTACTCGATGGGGCCAGGCCGTCCCACAGATACGCAGTATTTT. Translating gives CASSYSMGPGRPTDTQYF.

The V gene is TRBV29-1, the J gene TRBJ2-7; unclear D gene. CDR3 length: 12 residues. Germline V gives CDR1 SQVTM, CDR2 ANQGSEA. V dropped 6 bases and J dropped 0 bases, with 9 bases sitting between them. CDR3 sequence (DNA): TGCAGCGTGGGAAAGAGCTCCTACGAGCAGTACTTC. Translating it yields CSVGKSSYEQYF.

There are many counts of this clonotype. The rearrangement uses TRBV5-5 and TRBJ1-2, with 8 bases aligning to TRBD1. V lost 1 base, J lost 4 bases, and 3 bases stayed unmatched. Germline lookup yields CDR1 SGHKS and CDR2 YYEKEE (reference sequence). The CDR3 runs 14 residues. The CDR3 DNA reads TGTGCCAGCAGCTTGCACACAGGGGGCTATGGCTACACCTTC. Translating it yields CASSLHTGGYGYTF.

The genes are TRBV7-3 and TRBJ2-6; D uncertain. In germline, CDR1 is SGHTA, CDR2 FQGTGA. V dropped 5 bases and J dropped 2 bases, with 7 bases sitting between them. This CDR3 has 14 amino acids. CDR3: CASSVPTGANVLTF. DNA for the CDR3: TGTGCCAGCAGCGTTCCGACTGGGGCCAACGTCCTGACTTTC.

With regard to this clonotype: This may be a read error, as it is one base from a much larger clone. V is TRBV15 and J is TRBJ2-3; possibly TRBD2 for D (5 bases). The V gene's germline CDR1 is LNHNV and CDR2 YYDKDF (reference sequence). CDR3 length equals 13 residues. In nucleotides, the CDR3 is TGTGCCGCCAGCGAGGGCAAAGCAGATACGCAGTATTTT. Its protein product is CAASEGKADTQYF.

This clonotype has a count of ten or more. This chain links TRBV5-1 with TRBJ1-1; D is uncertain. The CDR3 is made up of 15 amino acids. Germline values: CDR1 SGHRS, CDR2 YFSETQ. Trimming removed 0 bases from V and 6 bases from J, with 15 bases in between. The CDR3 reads CASSLEGFGKAEAFF. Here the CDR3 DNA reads TGCGCCAGCAGCTTGGAAGGTTTCGGGAAGGCTGAAGCTTTCTTT.

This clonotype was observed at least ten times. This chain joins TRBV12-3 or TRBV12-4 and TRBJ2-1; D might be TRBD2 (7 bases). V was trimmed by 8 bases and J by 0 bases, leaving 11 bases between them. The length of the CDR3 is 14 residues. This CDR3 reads CASWGGFSYNEQFF. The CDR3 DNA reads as TGTGCCAGCTGGGGGGGCTTCTCCTACAATGAGCAGTTCTTC.

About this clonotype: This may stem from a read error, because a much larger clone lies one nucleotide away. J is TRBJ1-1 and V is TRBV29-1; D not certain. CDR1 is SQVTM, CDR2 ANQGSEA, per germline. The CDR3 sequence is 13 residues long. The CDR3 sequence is CSVEDGMGTESFF. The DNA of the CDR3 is TGCAGCGTTGAAGATGGTATGGGCACTGAATCTTTCTTT.

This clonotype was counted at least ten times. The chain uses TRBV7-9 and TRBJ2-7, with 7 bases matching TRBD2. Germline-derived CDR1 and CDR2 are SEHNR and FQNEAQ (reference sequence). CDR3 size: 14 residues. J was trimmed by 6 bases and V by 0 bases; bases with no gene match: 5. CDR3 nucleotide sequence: TGTGCCAGCAGCTTAGCGACTAGCCAAGCCGAGCAGTACTTC. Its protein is CASSLATSQAEQYF.

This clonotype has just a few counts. The CDR3: CASTTYGRTHNEQFF. The CDR3 bases are TGTGCCAGCACCACCTACGGCAGAACTCACAATGAGCAGTTCTTC. The V call is TRBV12-3 or TRBV12-4, the J call TRBJ2-1; the D is unclear. This CDR3 contains 15 residues. Trimming shortened V by 7 bases and J by 5 bases, and 18 bases separated the two germline ends.

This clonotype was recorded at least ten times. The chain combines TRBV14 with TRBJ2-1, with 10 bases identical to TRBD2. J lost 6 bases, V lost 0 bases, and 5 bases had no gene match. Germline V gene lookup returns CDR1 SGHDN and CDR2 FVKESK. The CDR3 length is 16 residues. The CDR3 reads CASSQEPSGSSNEQFF. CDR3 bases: TGTGCCAGCAGCCAAGAACCTAGCGGGAGTAGCAATGAGCAGTTCTTC.

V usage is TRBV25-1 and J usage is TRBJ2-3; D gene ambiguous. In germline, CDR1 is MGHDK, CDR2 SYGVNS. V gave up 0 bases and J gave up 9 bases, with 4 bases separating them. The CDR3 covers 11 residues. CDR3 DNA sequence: TGTGCCAGCAGTGAATATCCAACGCAGTATTTT. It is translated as CASSEYPTQYF.

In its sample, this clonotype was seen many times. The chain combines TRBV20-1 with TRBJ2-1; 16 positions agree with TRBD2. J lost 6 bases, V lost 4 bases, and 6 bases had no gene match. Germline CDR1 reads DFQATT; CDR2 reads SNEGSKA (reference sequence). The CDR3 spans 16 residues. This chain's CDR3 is CSATPGTSGRGNEQFF. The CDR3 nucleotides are TGCAGTGCTACCCCCGGGACTAGCGGGAGGGGCAATGAGCAGTTCTTC.

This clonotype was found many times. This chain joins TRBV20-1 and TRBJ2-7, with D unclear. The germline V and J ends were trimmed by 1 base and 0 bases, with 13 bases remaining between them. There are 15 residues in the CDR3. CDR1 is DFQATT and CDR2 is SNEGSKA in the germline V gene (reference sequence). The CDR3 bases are TGCAGTGCTAGAGTTTTCGGTGAGATCTCCTACGAGCAGTACTTC. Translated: CSARVFGEISYEQYF.

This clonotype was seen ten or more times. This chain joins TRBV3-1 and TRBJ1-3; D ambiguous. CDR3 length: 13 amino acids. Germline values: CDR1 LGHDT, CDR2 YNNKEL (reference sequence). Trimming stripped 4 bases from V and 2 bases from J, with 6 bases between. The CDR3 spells CASSPQAGNTIYF. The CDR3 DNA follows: TGTGCCAGCAGCCCCCAGGCTGGAAACACCATATATTTT.

CDR3 sequence reads: CAWSGIGRGGQPQHF. The CDR3 DNA sequence: TGTGCCTGGAGTGGGATCGGACGGGGAGGGCAGCCCCAGCATTTT. The chain links TRBV30 to TRBJ1-5, with unresolved D. CDR1 is GTSNPN and CDR2 is SVGIG in the germline V gene (reference sequence). Trimming left V 1 base short and J 7 bases short, with 17 bases between. The CDR3 loop spans 15 amino acids.

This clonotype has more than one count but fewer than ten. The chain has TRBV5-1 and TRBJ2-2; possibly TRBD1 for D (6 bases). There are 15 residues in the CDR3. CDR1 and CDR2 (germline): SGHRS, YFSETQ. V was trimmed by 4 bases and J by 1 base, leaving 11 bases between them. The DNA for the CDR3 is TGCGCCAGCAGCCCAAAGACAGGGAACACCGGGGAGCTGTTTTTT. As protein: CASSPKTGNTGELFF.

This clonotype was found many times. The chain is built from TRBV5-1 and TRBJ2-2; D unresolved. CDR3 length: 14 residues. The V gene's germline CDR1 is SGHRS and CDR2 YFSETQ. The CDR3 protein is CGSRSLGDTGELFF. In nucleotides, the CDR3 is TGCGGCAGTCGATCGCTAGGTGACACCGGGGAGCTGTTTTTT.

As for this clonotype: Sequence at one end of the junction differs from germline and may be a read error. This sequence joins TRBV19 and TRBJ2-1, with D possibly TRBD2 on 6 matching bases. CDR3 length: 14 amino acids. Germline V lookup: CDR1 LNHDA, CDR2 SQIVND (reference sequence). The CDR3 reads CASSMEGGYTEQFF. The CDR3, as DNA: TGTGCCAGTAGTATGGAGGGTGGGTACACTGAGCAGTTCTTC.

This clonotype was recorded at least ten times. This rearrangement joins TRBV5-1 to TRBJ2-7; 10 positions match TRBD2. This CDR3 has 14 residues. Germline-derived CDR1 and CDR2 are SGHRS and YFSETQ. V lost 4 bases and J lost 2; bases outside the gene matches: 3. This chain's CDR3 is CASSSSGGTYEQYF. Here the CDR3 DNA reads TGCGCCAGCAGCAGTAGCGGGGGGACCTACGAGCAGTACTTC.

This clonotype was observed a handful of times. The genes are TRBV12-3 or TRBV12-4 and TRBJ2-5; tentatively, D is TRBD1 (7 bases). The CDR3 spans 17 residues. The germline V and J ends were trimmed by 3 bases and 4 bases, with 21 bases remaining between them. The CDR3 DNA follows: TGTGCCAGCAGTTTGTTGTACCAGGGGGGTTTCTTAGAGACCCAGTACTTC. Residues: CASSLLYQGGFLETQYF.

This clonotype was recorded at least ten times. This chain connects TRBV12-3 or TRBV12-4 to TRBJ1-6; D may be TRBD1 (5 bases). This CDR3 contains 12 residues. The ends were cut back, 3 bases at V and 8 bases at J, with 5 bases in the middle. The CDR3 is CASSLGHSPLHF. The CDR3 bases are TGTGCCAGCAGTTTGGGGCATTCACCCCTCCACTTT.

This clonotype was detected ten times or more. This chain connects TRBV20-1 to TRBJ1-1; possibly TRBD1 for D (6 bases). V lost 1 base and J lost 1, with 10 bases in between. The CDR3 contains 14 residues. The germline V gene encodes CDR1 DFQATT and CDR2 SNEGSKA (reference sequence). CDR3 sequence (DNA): TGCAGTGCTAGAGTCGCGACAGGGAACACTGAAGCTTTCTTT. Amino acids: CSARVATGNTEAFF.

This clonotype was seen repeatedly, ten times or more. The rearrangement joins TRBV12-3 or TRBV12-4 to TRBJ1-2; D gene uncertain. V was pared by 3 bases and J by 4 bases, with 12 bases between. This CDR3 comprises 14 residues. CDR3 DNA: TGTGCCAGCAGTTTGGCCCAACGAGTCTATGGCTACACCTTC. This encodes CASSLAQRVYGYTF.

CDR3 nucleotide sequence: TGCAGTGTATCGACCGGGACTGCTAGAACCCAGTACTTC. Translated: CSVSTGTARTQYF. The chain is built from TRBV20-1 and TRBJ2-5, with D perhaps TRBD2 (6 bases). Germline V CDR1 and CDR2: DFQATT, SNEGSKA (reference sequence). Trimming removed 7 bases at V and 8 bases at J, with 20 bases between. The CDR3 loop spans 13 amino acids.

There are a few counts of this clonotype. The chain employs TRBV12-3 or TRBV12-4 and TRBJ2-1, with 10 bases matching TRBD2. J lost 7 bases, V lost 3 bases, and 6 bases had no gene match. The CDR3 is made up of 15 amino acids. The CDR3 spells CASSFLAGGGNEQFF. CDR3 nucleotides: TGTGCCAGCAGTTTCTTAGCGGGGGGCGGTAATGAGCAGTTCTTC.

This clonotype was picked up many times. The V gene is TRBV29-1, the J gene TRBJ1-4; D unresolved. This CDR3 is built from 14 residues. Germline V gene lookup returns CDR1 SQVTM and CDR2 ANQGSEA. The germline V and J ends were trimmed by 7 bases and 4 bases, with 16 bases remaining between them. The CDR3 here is CSASRADGNEKLFF. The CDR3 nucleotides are TGCAGCGCCTCCCGGGCCGATGGTAATGAAAAACTGTTTTTT.